One sample yielded the 2 T cell receptor beta chains listed below, sequenced in a study of T cell responses to AZD1222 COVID-19 vaccine. Clones were read by immunoSEQ multiplex PCR, and TCRdb kept only the in-frame ones, dropping some. The sample has roughly 250,000 clones, over 85% seen once. Source: peripheral blood, taken on day 0 of AZD1222 vaccination. These TCRs come from an adult in good health.

V usage is TRBV3-1 (or the pseudogene TRBV3-2) and J usage is TRBJ2-7, with 7 bases fitting TRBD2. Looked up from germline, CDR1 is LGHDT and CDR2 is YNNKEL (reference sequence). V gave up 4 bases and J gave up 3 bases; unmatched junction bases: 9. The CDR3 extends over 15 amino acids. DNA for the CDR3: TGTGCCAGCAGCCGGATGCGGGACTACCACTACGAGCAGTACTTC. Translation gives CASSRMRDYHYEQYF.

The chain links TRBV2 to TRBJ1-1; no reliable D call. CDR1 SNHLY and CDR2 FYNNEI come from the germline V gene. V lost 4 bases and J 0 bases, leaving 6 bases between the germline ends. This CDR3 has 13 amino acids. The DNA for the CDR3 is TGTGCCAGCAGTGCTCCATTGAACACTGAAGCTTTCTTT. Translating it yields CASSAPLNTEAFF.